The 19 T cell receptor beta chains listed next were all sequenced from one sample in a study of post-analysis software for immune sequencing data. Researchers reported that TCR beta cDNA libraries carried unique molecular identifiers. TCRdb called the PCR reads again in MiXCR, with one record for every CDR3 protein. The sample carries 700,000 to 900,000 distinct CDR3 sequences, under 60% recorded once. No antigen is known for these receptors. Study-wide points: Patients had higher frequencies than controls of about five TRBV segments, including TRBV5-6, TRBV5-1 and TRBV20-1.

Sample: blood. The source is a girl between 10 and 17 years old with multiple sclerosis.

This clonotype was recorded a few times. The rearrangement joins TRBV7-2 to TRBJ2-7; 10 positions agree with TRBD2. The DNA end lines up better with TRBJ2-5; the J call may be wrong. The germline gives CDR1 SGHTA, CDR2 FQGNSA. This CDR3 is built from 16 residues. CDR3 residues: CASSLRAGGPWETQYF. Here the CDR3 DNA reads TGTGCCAGCAGCTTAAGAGCGGGAGGGCCCTGGGAGACCCAGTACTTC.

On this clonotype itself: This may arise from a read error, as a much more abundant clone is one base away. The chain employs TRBV24-1 and TRBJ2-1; 8 nucleotides agree with TRBD1. Germline V gene data show CDR1 as KGHDR and CDR2 as SFDVKD. This CDR3 spans 14 amino acids. In DNA form, the CDR3 reads TGTGCCACCAGGGATTTCCCGGACAGGGCGGAGCAGTTCTTC. It encodes CATRDFPDRAEQFF.

The J gene is TRBJ1-2, the V gene TRBV6-5; 7 bases map to TRBD1. V shed 6 bases, J shed 4 bases, and the junction held 11 bases outside the gene matches. The CDR3 totals 15 residues. Per the germline V gene, CDR1 is MNHEY and CDR2 is SVGAGI. CDR3 loop: CASRSKTGNGYGYTF. The DNA for the CDR3 is TGTGCCAGCAGATCCAAGACAGGGAACGGCTATGGCTACACCTTC.

The chain joins TRBV24-1 to TRBJ2-5; maybe TRBD1 (6 bases). The CDR3 has 16 residues. CDR1 and CDR2 (germline): KGHDR, SFDVKD. Between the trimmed V and J ends, which lost 7 bases and 5 bases, there was a span of 22 bases. The CDR3: CATRGPDRLGVETQYF. The CDR3 DNA sequence: TGTGCCACCAGGGGGCCTGACAGGTTGGGAGTGGAGACCCAGTACTTC.

This sequence joins TRBV6-5 and TRBJ2-5; 12 nucleotides match TRBD2. Unmatched junction bases numbered 11, after V lost 1 base and J lost 11 bases. CDR1 and CDR2 from the germline V gene are MNHEY and SVGAGI. This CDR3 is built from 16 residues. CDR3 sequence reads: CASSYFPGLAGVEQYF. DNA for the CDR3: TGTGCCAGCAGTTACTTCCCGGGACTAGCGGGTGTTGAGCAGTACTTC.

The chain links TRBV10-3 to TRBJ2-7, with 9 bases aligning to TRBD2. The CDR3 spans 17 residues. Germline loops: CDR1 ENHRY, CDR2 SYGVKD. V shed 0 bases and J 2 bases; nucleotides not matched to a gene: 8. CDR3 sequence: CAISESGTGLAAYEQYF. The DNA for the CDR3 is TGTGCCATCAGTGAGTCCGGTACGGGACTAGCTGCCTACGAGCAGTACTTC.

In regard to this clonotype: The junction does not match germline at one end; this may be a read error. The chain links TRBV6-1 to TRBJ2-3, with TRBD2 matching 11 bases. The germline gives CDR1 MNHNS, CDR2 SASEGT. The CDR3 extends over 14 amino acids. CDR3 sequence reads: CAGSAGLAARTQYF. The CDR3, as DNA: TGTGCCGGCAGCGCGGGACTAGCGGCCCGTACGCAGTATTTT.

As for this clonotype: Being one base from a much bigger clone, this may be a read error. The V gene is TRBV7-2, the J gene TRBJ2-1; the match to TRBD2 covers 8 bases. V lost 8 bases and J lost 8; bases outside the gene matches: 8. This CDR3 contains 13 residues. Per the germline V gene, CDR1 is SGHTA and CDR2 is FQGNSA. The CDR3 nucleotides are TGTGCCAGCCGCCCCGGGGGGGGCGATGAGCAGTTCTTC. It translates to CASRPGGGDEQFF.

The chain carries TRBV4-3 and TRBJ1-2, with D possibly being TRBD1 (5 bases). Trimming cost V 0 bases and J 7 bases, with 9 bases left between them. Germline lookup yields CDR1 LGHNA and CDR2 YSLEER. The CDR3 is 13 amino acids. CDR3 sequence reads: CASSQDQGSGYTF. Here the CDR3 DNA reads TGCGCCAGCAGCCAAGACCAGGGTTCTGGCTACACCTTC.

CDR3 residues: CASSPVSIAGVGLPGELFF. CDR3 nucleotides: TGTGCCAGCAGCCCCGTTTCGATAGCGGGAGTTGGGCTCCCCGGGGAGCTGTTTTTT. The rearrangement links TRBV4-2 to TRBJ2-2, with TRBD2 matching 9 bases. CDR1 and CDR2 from the germline V gene are LGHNA and YNFKEQ. The ends lost 4 bases at V and 6 bases at J; junction bases unmatched: 18. The CDR3 is made up of 19 amino acids.

This chain uses TRBV4-2 with TRBJ2-3, with TRBD2 matching over 16 bases. CDR3 length: 18 amino acids. From germline, CDR1 is LGHNA and CDR2 YNFKEQ. Trimming took 1 base from V and 9 from J; bases not matched to a gene: 10. CDR3 protein: CASSQAAVGLAGGVTQYF. CDR3 sequence (DNA): TGTGCCAGCAGCCAAGCGGCGGTGGGACTAGCGGGAGGGGTCACGCAGTATTTT.

The rearrangement uses TRBV7-9 and TRBJ1-2; maybe TRBD1 (6 bases). This CDR3 is 16 amino acids long. V lost 5 bases to trimming and J lost 5 bases, with 21 bases between them. Germline CDR1 and CDR2: SEHNR and FQNEAQ (reference sequence). CDR3 sequence (DNA): TGTGCCAGCAGCCCCGGGACATCCGACCCCTTATATGGCTACACCTTC. Amino acid sequence: CASSPGTSDPLYGYTF.

The chain carries TRBV7-2 and TRBJ2-1; 7 bases match TRBD2. The CDR3 spans 15 residues. CDR1 SGHTA and CDR2 FQGNSA come from the germline V gene. The trim removed 1 base at V and 13 bases at J, leaving 13 bases unmatched. This CDR3 is CASSLVGAGDRTQFF. CDR3 nucleotide sequence: TGTGCCAGCAGCTTAGTCGGGGCGGGGGACCGGACCCAGTTCTTC. The variable domain in full, with the rest retrieved from reference TRBV7-2 and TRBJ2-1, is GAGVSQSPSNKVTEKGKDVELRCDPISGHTALYWYRQSLGQGLEFLIYFQGNSAPDKSGLPSDRFSAERTGGSVSTLTIQRTQQEDSAVYLCASSLVGAGDRTQFFGPGTRLTVL.

The chain joins TRBV4-3 to TRBJ2-3; the D gene is possibly TRBD2 (5 bases). Germline V gene lookup returns CDR1 LGHNA and CDR2 YSLEER. This CDR3 spans 13 amino acids. Trimming left V 1 base short and J 6 bases short, with 8 bases between. The CDR3, as DNA: TGCGCCAGCAGCCAAGGGGAGCTGGATACGCAGTATTTT. It yields the protein CASSQGELDTQYF.

The chain carries TRBV29-1 and TRBJ2-4, with 9 bases lining up with TRBD1. The J call may be incorrect, as the DNA end agrees better with TRBJ2-7. The germline gives CDR1 SQVTM, CDR2 ANQGSEA. The CDR3 covers 15 residues. CDR3 nucleotide sequence: TGCAGCGTTGAAGACCGAGACAGGGGGATCTACGAGCAGTACTTC. Amino acids: CSVEDRDRGIYEQYF.

This clonotype was observed a few times. The J gene is TRBJ2-3, the V gene TRBV7-2; no firm D call. V shed 5 bases and J shed 2 bases, with 17 bases lying between them. The CDR3 contains 16 residues. Germline CDR1 reads SGHTA; CDR2 reads FQGNSA. The CDR3 protein is CASSTRPSPDTDTQYF. CDR3 in DNA: TGTGCCAGCAGCACCCGGCCGTCTCCAGACACAGATACGCAGTATTTT.

This chain uses TRBV10-3 with TRBJ2-1; TRBD1 aligns across 9 bases. This CDR3 contains 19 residues. With 6 bases clipped from V and 1 base from J, the junction kept 16 bases outside the gene matches. Germline V gene data show CDR1 as ENHRY and CDR2 as SYGVKD. The DNA for the CDR3 is TGTGCCATCAGCCTCGCGGACAGGGGCCCTAGATCATCCTACAATGAGCAGTTCTTC. It specifies CAISLADRGPRSSYNEQFF.

The genes are TRBV19 and TRBJ2-5; TRBD2 agrees at 7 bases. V shed 1 base, J shed 2 bases, and the junction held 1 base outside the gene matches. Germline values: CDR1 LNHDA, CDR2 SQIVND (reference sequence). The CDR3 sequence is 14 residues long. The CDR3 nucleotides read TGTGCCAGTAGTATAGCTAGCGGTCAAGAGACCCAGTACTTC. This translates into CASSIASGQETQYF. The whole variable domain, filled in from reference TRBV19 and TRBJ2-5, reads DGGITQSPKYLFRKEGQNVTLSCEQNLNHDAMYWYRQDPGQGLRLIYYSQIVNDFQKGDIAEGYSVSREKKESFPLTVTSAQKNPTAFYLCASSIASGQETQYFGPGTRLLVL.

The V and J genes are TRBV6-1 and TRBJ2-3; 9 nucleotides align to TRBD1. J was trimmed by 1 base and V by 6 bases; bases with no gene match: 8. In germline, CDR1 is MNHNS, CDR2 SASEGT. This CDR3 is built from 16 residues. The CDR3 region is CASRGSGQGGTDTQYF. Written as DNA, the CDR3 is TGTGCCAGCAGAGGATCGGGACAGGGAGGCACAGATACGCAGTATTTT.